This T cell receptor (beta chain) emerged from a study of cytomegalovirus exposure and HLA in healthy donors. The PCR had 60 Vbeta and 13 Jbeta primers. Only in-frame clones appear in the TCRdb table, and some are missing; sequencing was by immunoSEQ multiplex PCR. Here the sample spans 140,000 to 150,000 clones, roughly 62% being singletons. Germline-derived CDR1 and CDR2 are LGHNA and YSLEER. The CDR3 spans 14 residues. Trimming stripped 0 bases from V and 9 bases from J, with 14 bases between. Donors likely had unrecorded immune exposures despite being nominally healthy when sampled. The chain recombines TRBV4-3 with TRBJ2-5; tentatively, D is TRBD2 (5 bases). Source material: PBMCs. This receptor was obtained from a man aged 55 to 70 in good health and CMV-seronegative. The CDR3 spells CASSQDRVGRPQYF. CDR3 nucleotide sequence: TGCGCCAGCAGCCAAGATCGGGTTGGGAGACCCCAGTACTTC.